This passage covers 12 T cell receptor beta chains from one sample sequenced in a study of vaccination effects on CD4 cells after COVID-19. Ahead of sequencing, the ViraFEST assay grew antigen-specific CD4+ T cells using viral peptide pools. When around ten days of culture had elapsed, CD4+ T cells were isolated. Vaccinated participants had no history of SARS-CoV-2 infection and tested negative for nucleocapsid antibodies. Which antigens these TCRs recognize remains unknown. TCRdb's copy holds only in-frame clones and misses some; the assay was immunoSEQ multiplex PCR. The data contain under 70,000 clones, roughly 80% of them singletons. This material consisted of CD4+ T cells from PBMCs cultured with HCoV-OC43 spike peptides, taken before COVID-19 vaccination. Subset: HCoV-OC43 spike overlapping peptide pool stimulation. The origin of the receptors is a human donor who received a COVID-19 vaccine.

This clone was picked up a small number of times. The chain couples TRBV5-5 to TRBJ1-1; D perhaps matches TRBD1 (6 bases). V lost 0 bases and J 5 bases, leaving 23 bases between the germline ends. Looked up from germline, CDR1 is SGHKS and CDR2 is YYEKEE (reference sequence). The CDR3 length is 18 residues. The CDR3 reads CASSLGMWGARKGTEAFF. The CDR3 DNA reads as TGTGCCAGCAGCTTGGGGATGTGGGGGGCGAGGAAGGGTACTGAAGCTTTCTTT.

The chain joins TRBV6-2 or TRBV6-3 to TRBJ1-5, with D possibly being TRBD1 (6 bases). There are 16 residues in the CDR3. Germline CDR1 MNHEY, CDR2 SVGEGT. The ends were cut back, 4 bases at V and 0 bases at J, with 13 bases in the middle. CDR3 sequence reads: CASSSDGGASNQPQHF. The CDR3 coding sequence is TGTGCCAGCAGTTCGGATGGGGGGGCTAGCAATCAGCCCCAGCATTTT.

V is TRBV5-6 and J is TRBJ2-4; the D is unclear. From germline, CDR1 is SGHDT and CDR2 YYEEEE. CDR3 length equals 15 residues. Trimming stripped 2 bases from V and 4 bases from J, with 13 bases between. The CDR3 protein is CASSFYGTVKNIQYF. The DNA of the CDR3 is TGTGCCAGCAGCTTTTATGGTACAGTGAAAAACATTCAGTACTTC. The whole variable domain, remainder taken from reference TRBV5-6 and TRBJ2-4, is DAGVTQSPTHLIKTRGQQVTLRCSPKSGHDTVSWYQQALGQGPQFIFQYYEEEERQRGNFPDRFSGHQFPNYSSELNVNALLLGDSALYLCASSFYGTVKNIQYFGAGTRLSVL.

Notes on this clone: The sample holds other DNA sequences that translate to the same CDR3. This rearrangement joins TRBV5-6 to TRBJ2-5; D gene unclear. Germline V gene lookup returns CDR1 SGHDT and CDR2 YYEEEE. Trimming removed 1 base from V and 5 bases from J, with 3 bases in between. This CDR3 contains 11 residues. As DNA, the CDR3 is TGTGCCAGCAGCTTGAGGGAGACCCAGTACTTC. This encodes CASSLRETQYF. The whole variable domain, filled in from reference TRBV5-6 and TRBJ2-5, reads DAGVTQSPTHLIKTRGQQVTLRCSPKSGHDTVSWYQQALGQGPQFIFQYYEEEERQRGNFPDRFSGHQFPNYSSELNVNALLLGDSALYLCASSLRETQYFGPGTRLLVL.

The chain has TRBV19 and TRBJ2-4; D gene unclear. The CDR3 extends over 15 amino acids. CDR1 and CDR2 (germline): LNHDA, SQIVND (reference sequence). Trimming cost V 5 bases and J 0 bases, with 11 bases left between them. The CDR3 spells CASSPQSLAKNIQYF. The DNA for the CDR3 is TGTGCCAGTAGTCCCCAGAGCTTAGCCAAAAACATTCAGTACTTC.

This sequence joins TRBV24-1 and TRBJ2-2; TRBD1 might be the D (5 bases). The CDR3 runs 17 residues. The V end lost 4 bases, the J end lost 3 bases, and 17 bases lay between the germline ends. Germline V CDR1 and CDR2: KGHDR, SFDVKD. The CDR3 DNA follows: TGTGCCACCAGTGACCGAGTAAGGGGTACGGACACCGGGGAGCTGTTTTTT. Translated: CATSDRVRGTDTGELFF.

The gene calls are TRBV28 and TRBJ1-5; TRBD1 agrees at 8 bases. The CDR3 loop spans 16 amino acids. Germline trimming cut 5 bases from V and 2 bases from J; bases unmatched to any gene: 8. Looked up from germline, CDR1 is MDHEN and CDR2 is SYDVKM. This chain's CDR3 is CASSLRGQGGNQPQHF. CDR3 sequence (DNA): TGTGCCAGCAGTCTTCGCGGACAGGGTGGCAATCAGCCCCAGCATTTT.

V is TRBV4-1 and J is TRBJ2-7; D is uncertain. CDR1 and CDR2 (germline): MGHRA, YSYEKL. This CDR3 contains 13 residues. Between the trimmed V and J ends, which lost 8 bases and 2 bases, there was a span of 13 bases. The CDR3 loop reads CASSPDRTYEQYV. DNA of the CDR3: TGCGCCAGCTCTCCGGACCGTACCTACGAGCAGTACGTC.

The V and J genes are TRBV18 and TRBJ2-3, with 8 bases fitting TRBD1. Trimming at V came to 2 bases and at J to 2 bases, leaving 3 bases not matched to a gene. This CDR3 spans 15 amino acids. The V gene's germline CDR1 is KGHSH and CDR2 LQKENI. DNA of the CDR3: TGTGCCAGCTCACCATGGACAGGGACCACAGATACGCAGTATTTT. Amino acid sequence: CASSPWTGTTDTQYF.

This chain links TRBV5-6 with TRBJ2-3; no firm D call. Germline V gives CDR1 SGHDT, CDR2 YYEEEE. The CDR3 is made up of 14 amino acids. Trimming left V 4 bases short and J 2 bases short, with 11 bases between. The DNA of the CDR3 is TGTGCCAGCAGCACCTTCGACATCACAGATACGCAGTATTTT. This codes for CASSTFDITDTQYF.

V usage is TRBV5-1 and J usage is TRBJ2-2; 7 bases are shared with TRBD1. This CDR3 region has 15 residues. Trimming removed 0 bases from V and 4 bases from J; junction bases left unmatched: 3. Germline V gene data show CDR1 as SGHRS and CDR2 as YFSETQ. CDR3 nucleotide sequence: TGCGCCAGCAGCTTGGACAGGGGATCCACCGGGGAGCTGTTTTTT. This codes for CASSLDRGSTGELFF.

This chain uses TRBV4-1 with TRBJ2-5; TRBD2 is a possible D gene (5 bases). This CDR3 has 15 residues. Germline V lookup: CDR1 MGHRA, CDR2 YSYEKL. V dropped 0 bases and J dropped 1 base, with 9 bases sitting between them. CDR3 DNA: TGCGCCAGCAGCCAAGAAAAGAGGGTCCAAGAGACCCAGTACTTC. This gives the protein CASSQEKRVQETQYF.